Listed here are 8 T cell receptor beta chains from one sample, sequenced in a study of T-cell reconstitution after alpha-beta-depleted transplantation in children. Study outcomes and limitations: Fresh T-cell production supplied most of the T-cell counts and diversity seen one year after transplant.

Unique molecular identifiers were used in preparing the TCRbeta library. TCRdb recomputed calls from the PCR reads with MiXCR, one row per CDR3 protein. The sample consists of 250,000 to 300,000 distinct CDR3 sequences, about 7.3% of them appearing once. For these TCRs, the target antigens are not known. The source was peripheral blood, collected 360 days after TCRalphabeta/CD19-depleted stem cell transplant. These receptors were taken from a female patient between 2 and 15 years old who had a stem cell transplant for Fanconi anemia, so the T cells may come from the graft donor.

The rearrangement links TRBV6-1 to TRBJ2-1; D is perhaps TRBD1 or TRBD2 (6 bases each). Germline V gives CDR1 MNHNS, CDR2 SASEGT. Trimming stripped 7 bases from V and 5 bases from J, with 21 bases between. The CDR3 length is 16 residues. The CDR3 DNA reads TGTGCCAGCATGTGGGGGGCAGTGCGCCAAAACAATGAGCAGTTCTTC. Translating gives CASMWGAVRQNNEQFF.

This clonotype was seen at least ten times. The CDR3 DNA reads as TGCGCCAGCAGCGTGGACACCTACGAGCAGTACTTC. Translating it yields CASSVDTYEQYF. The chain links TRBV5-1 to TRBJ2-7; D may be TRBD1 (5 bases). CDR3 length: 12 residues. V lost 4 bases to trimming and J lost 2 bases, with 7 bases between them. The germline V gene encodes CDR1 SGHRS and CDR2 YFSETQ.

This clonotype has a handful of counts. V and J are TRBV14 and TRBJ1-2, with D maybe TRBD1 (5 bases). V shed 1 base and J shed 8 bases, with 17 bases lying between them. From germline, CDR1 is SGHDN and CDR2 FVKESK. The CDR3 consists of 15 residues. The CDR3 nucleotides are TGTGCCAGCAGCCAAGGCCAAGTCAGGGCCTGGGGCTACACCTTC. Protein sequence: CASSQGQVRAWGYTF.

At least ten counts were recorded for this clonotype. The genes are TRBV7-8 and TRBJ2-3, with D possibly being TRBD2 (7 bases). The CDR3 sequence is 15 residues long. Germline loops: CDR1 SGHVS, CDR2 FQNEAQ. V was shortened by 5 bases and J by 6 bases, with 18 bases between the two germline ends. CDR3 region: CASSLVGGQGDTQYF. The DNA for the CDR3 is TGTGCCAGCAGCCTTGTGGGGGGGCAGGGGGATACGCAGTATTTT.

This clonotype has ten or more counts. The chain joins TRBV7-9 to TRBJ2-7; no clear D. Germline V gene data show CDR1 as SEHNR and CDR2 as FQNEAQ (reference sequence). The CDR3 is made up of 14 amino acids. V lost 4 bases and J 3 bases, leaving 13 bases between the germline ends. The CDR3: CASSYGASGYEQYF. The CDR3 DNA is TGTGCCAGCAGCTACGGTGCTAGTGGCTACGAGCAGTACTTC.

This clonotype showed up many times. The gene calls are TRBV12-3 or TRBV12-4 and TRBJ1-5; 10 nucleotides match TRBD1. The V gene end was trimmed by 3 bases and the J gene end by 3 bases; junction bases not matched to a gene: 5. The CDR3 runs 16 residues. The CDR3 reads CASSFGTGALNQPQHF. For the CDR3, the DNA is TGTGCCAGCAGTTTTGGGACAGGGGCTCTCAATCAGCCCCAGCATTTT.

V usage is TRBV15 and J usage is TRBJ2-3, with TRBD1 identical over 12 bases. The CDR3 extends over 18 amino acids. Germline CDR1 reads LNHNV; CDR2 reads YYDKDF (reference sequence). V trimming: 1 base; J trimming: 2 bases; junction bases outside the gene matches: 7. The CDR3 nucleotides are TGTGCCACCAGCAGAGTTTATGGGACAGGGGGCAACACAGATACGCAGTATTTT. This sequence encodes CATSRVYGTGGNTDTQYF.

This clonotype was observed at least ten times. The chain recombines TRBV3-1 with TRBJ2-7; 9 nucleotides align to TRBD1. The CDR3 is made up of 14 amino acids. With 5 bases clipped from V and 5 bases from J, the junction kept 7 bases outside the gene matches. Germline V gene lookup returns CDR1 LGHDT and CDR2 YNNKEL (reference sequence). The CDR3 DNA reads as TGTGCCAGCAGCGCCGTGACAGGGGGGCACGAGCAGTACTTC. It yields the protein CASSAVTGGHEQYF.